This T cell receptor beta chain is from a study of cytomegalovirus exposure and HLA in healthy donors. Study-level findings and limits: The authors later found most CMV-associated TCR beta chains appeared HLA-restricted.

The CDR3 loop spans 13 amino acids. CDR1 is LNHDA and CDR2 is SQIVND in the germline V gene (reference sequence). With 4 bases removed from V and 0 bases from J, the gap between germline ends came to 6 bases. The PCR made use of 60 Vbeta and 13 Jbeta primers. Assay: immunoSEQ multiplex PCR; the TCRdb copy retains only in-frame clones and omits some. The sample includes 110,000 to 150,000 clones, under 90% of them seen just once. In the case of this clone: Its target is not known.

The material sequenced was PBMCs. The V gene is TRBV19, the J gene TRBJ1-1; no clear D. The TCR was taken from a man aged 40-49 years in good health and CMV-seronegative. DNA of the CDR3: TGTGCCAGTAGTAATCAATTGAACACTGAAGCTTTCTTT. The encoded protein is CASSNQLNTEAFF.